The clone carrying this TCR beta chain has more than one count but fewer than ten. Its antigen is undetermined. The record originates from a study of T cell repertoires in cytomegalovirus infection. The germline V gene has CDR1 SGHDN and CDR2 FVKESK. The ends were cut back, 3 bases at V and 4 bases at J, with 12 bases in the middle. CDR3 length equals 14 residues. TCRdb re-analysed the reads in MiXCR, keeping a single row per CDR3 protein. The sample lists 700,000 to 850,000 distinct CDR3 sequences; 30% to 35% were seen once. The sequence came from a human donor in good health (CMV status not recorded). Some clones in this sample may be carry-over from other donors' samples. The J gene is TRBJ1-1, the V gene TRBV14; D might be TRBD1 (6 bases). Specimen: cultured CD8+ T cells from PBMCs, collected from culture after CMV antigen stimulation. The CDR3 loop reads CASSHLRGFTEAFF. The DNA of the CDR3 is TGTGCCAGCAGCCATCTCAGGGGTTTCACTGAAGCTTTCTTT.